This T cell receptor (beta chain) derives from a study of cytomegalovirus exposure and HLA in healthy donors. General study points: There were some public TCRs occurring in many donors, but most TCR sequences were rare. Clonal expansion was found to be greater in HLA-associated TCR beta chains than in equally common others in a later analysis. Researchers catalogued 164 TCR beta chains as cytomegalovirus-associated. Later analysis showed most CMV-associated TCR beta chains appearing HLA-restricted.

To note about this clone: Its antigen is undetermined.

Germline loops: CDR1 MNHNS, CDR2 SASEGT. V shed 6 bases and J shed 2 bases, with 10 bases lying between them. The CDR3 totals 13 residues. PCR used 60 Vbeta primers and 13 Jbeta primers. The repertoire was sequenced with immunoSEQ multiplex PCR; TCRdb's copy has only in-frame clones and lacks some. The sample includes over 150,000 clones, 68% of them seen just once. The sample taken for sequencing was PBMCs. The chain couples TRBV6-1 to TRBJ1-1, with D possibly matching TRBD1 (6 bases). This TCR was sampled from a young woman in good health and CMV-seropositive. The CDR3 protein is CASRGQSNTEAFF. CDR3 in DNA: TGTGCCAGCAGAGGACAGTCCAACACTGAAGCTTTCTTT.